This is a list of T cell receptor beta chains from one sample in a study of blood T cells in healthy people across ages. TCRdb itself ran the 5' RACE reads through MiXCR, one entry per CDR3 protein. The sample includes hundreds of thousands of distinct CDR3 sequences, 24% seen only once; the top ten take around 10%. The same sample was also studied in work on T cells of mothers and their children.

The source material was blood. The receptor set was obtained from a boy younger than 18 in good health. CDR3s include the opening cysteine and the closing phenylalanine or tryptophan. A D gene is named only where the DNA matches it firmly. Only some rows state a clone size, as once, few, many or a class for expanded clones.

CDR3 protein,CDR3 DNA,clone size,J gene,V gene,D gene
CASSVGGPPLHF,TGTGCCAGCAGCGTAGGGGGGCCACCCCTCCACTTT,few,TRBJ1-6,TRBV9,NA
CASSLAPRSFPYEQYF,TGTGCCAGCAGTTTAGCCCCGAGGAGTTTCCCCTACGAGCAGTACTTC,NA,TRBJ2-7,TRBV27,NA
CASSTSDSPYNEQFF,TGTGCCAGCAGCACTTCGGACAGCCCCTACAATGAGCAGTTCTTC,NA,TRBJ2-1,TRBV28,NA
CASSAGQPRNSPLHF,TGTGCCAGCAGCGCGGGACAGCCCAGAAATTCGCCCCTCCACTTT,few,TRBJ1-6,TRBV5-6,TRBD1
CASTLQGNEKLFF,TGTGCCAGCACCCTGCAGGGTAATGAAAAACTGTTTTTT,NA,TRBJ1-4,TRBV28,NA
CSVDDRYTGELFF,TGCAGCGTAGATGACAGATACACCGGGGAGCTGTTTTTT,NA,TRBJ2-2,TRBV29-1,NA
CASSSYQGPATNEKLFF,TGTGCCAGCAGCTCGTATCAGGGGCCTGCAACTAATGAAAAGCTGTTTTTT,once,TRBJ1-4,TRBV7-9,NA
CASRLQGAVEAFF,TGTGCCAGCAGACTACAGGGGGCCGTTGAAGCTTTCTTT,NA,TRBJ1-1,TRBV7-2,TRBD1
CASRGYRDAFF,TGTGCCAGCAGGGGATACAGGGACGCTTTCTTT,once,TRBJ1-1,TRBV12-3/TRBV12-4,NA
CASRPGLAGGILHNEQFF,TGTGCCAGCAGACCGGGACTAGCGGGAGGGATTCTTCACAATGAGCAGTTCTTC,once,TRBJ2-1,TRBV12-3/TRBV12-4,TRBD2
CAWSYGTGTGELFF,TGTGCCTGGAGCTACGGGACAGGGACCGGGGAGCTGTTTTTT,NA,TRBJ2-2,TRBV30,TRBD1
CASSSPRGTDTQYF,TGTGCCAGCAGCTCCCCCAGGGGAACAGATACGCAGTATTTT,NA,TRBJ2-3,TRBV7-2,NA
CASSQDNSGTDTQYF,TGCGCCAGCAGCCAAGATAACAGCGGCACAGATACGCAGTATTTT,NA,TRBJ2-3,TRBV4-3,NA
CASSPSGGVRETQYF,TGTGCTAGCAGCCCAAGCGGGGGAGTAAGAGAGACCCAGTACTTC,NA,TRBJ2-5,TRBV7-7,TRBD2
CASSQRRRGKSYEQYF,TGTGCCAGCAGCCAGCGACGGAGGGGGAAGTCCTACGAGCAGTACTTC,few,TRBJ2-7,TRBV3-1,NA
CASRQTGGLTEAFF,TGTGCCAGCAGACAAACAGGGGGCCTCACTGAAGCTTTCTTT,NA,TRBJ1-1,TRBV7-2,TRBD1
CSARLAGVSYEQYF,TGCAGTGCTAGACTAGCGGGAGTGTCCTACGAGCAGTACTTC,NA,TRBJ2-7,TRBV20-1,TRBD2
CASCGRSKNIQYF,TGTGCCAGCTGTGGGAGGTCCAAAAACATTCAGTACTTC,few,TRBJ2-4,TRBV28,NA
CASSSLGLAGVKFF,TGTGCCAGCAGTTCCCTGGGACTAGCGGGAGTGAAGTTCTTC,NA,TRBJ2-5,TRBV28,TRBD2
CATQPTGTSGGANEQFF,TGTGCCACACAGCCTACCGGGACTAGCGGGGGGGCCAATGAGCAGTTCTTC,few,TRBJ2-1,TRBV10-3,TRBD2
CASSRLQSTDTQYF,TGTGCCAGCAGCCGACTACAAAGCACAGATACGCAGTATTTT,few,TRBJ2-3,TRBV7-2,NA
CASSYPGYNEQFF,TGTGCCAGCAGTTACCCGGGTTACAATGAGCAGTTCTTC,NA,TRBJ2-1,TRBV6-2/TRBV6-3,NA
CAISESRSQETQYF,TGTGCCATCAGTGAGTCAAGGTCCCAAGAGACCCAGTACTTC,few,TRBJ2-5,TRBV10-3,NA
CSVAGTGGTGELFF,TGCAGCGTTGCCGGGACAGGGGGCACCGGGGAGCTGTTTTTT,few,TRBJ2-2,TRBV29-1,TRBD1
CASSLAQNGYEQYF,TGCGCCAGCAGCTTGGCTCAGAACGGGTACGAGCAGTACTTC,NA,TRBJ2-7,TRBV5-1,NA
CASSIQGGGGGETQYF,TGTGCCAGCAGCATCCAAGGGGGAGGGGGCGGAGAGACCCAGTACTTC,few,TRBJ2-5,TRBV9,NA
CAISEVPGQQYF,TGTGCCATCAGTGAGGTTCCGGGACAGCAGTACTTC,NA,TRBJ2-7,TRBV10-3,NA
CASSLTLGGEAFF,TGTGCCAGCAGCTTAACGCTGGGGGGTGAAGCTTTCTTT,NA,TRBJ1-1,TRBV7-3,NA
CATSDPGTGYEQYF,TGTGCCACCAGTGACCCGGGGACAGGTTACGAGCAGTACTTC,NA,TRBJ2-7,TRBV24-1,TRBD1
CSAREPYREKLFF,TGCAGTGCTAGAGAGCCCTACAGGGAAAAACTGTTTTTT,few,TRBJ1-4,TRBV20-1,NA
CATGGGPNYGYTF,TGTGCCACAGGAGGCGGACCTAACTATGGCTACACCTTC,few,TRBJ1-2,TRBV24-1,NA
CASRTQGGELFF,TGTGCCAGCAGGACCCAGGGCGGGGAGCTGTTTTTT,NA,TRBJ2-2,TRBV6-1,NA
CAISANLREGAYGYTF,TGTGCCATCAGTGCCAACCTCAGGGAAGGGGCCTATGGCTACACCTTC,few,TRBJ1-2,TRBV10-3,NA
CASSVKDLGEAFF,TGTGCCAGCAGCGTAAAGGACCTGGGTGAAGCTTTCTTT,NA,TRBJ1-1,TRBV9,NA
CASSSGRINQPQHF,TGTGCCAGCAGTTCGGGACGGATCAATCAGCCCCAGCATTTT,few,TRBJ1-5,TRBV27,NA
CASPTAGANSYEQYF,TGTGCCAGCCCCACGGCGGGGGCTAATTCCTACGAGCAGTACTTC,NA,TRBJ2-7,TRBV12-3/TRBV12-4,NA
CASRAINYGYTF,TGTGCCAGCAGGGCAATCAACTATGGCTACACCTTC,few,TRBJ1-2,TRBV28,NA
CASSWRGLSEKLFF,TGTGCCAGCAGTTGGCGGGGTTTAAGTGAAAAACTGTTTTTT,few,TRBJ1-4,TRBV12-3/TRBV12-4,NA
CASSSRFGGREHEQFF,TGTGCCAGCAGCTCCCGATTTGGCGGGAGGGAGCATGAGCAGTTCTTC,NA,TRBJ2-1,TRBV7-2,TRBD2
CASSVLILEDYGYTF,TGTGCCAGCAGCGTATTAATCCTCGAGGATTATGGCTACACCTTC,NA,TRBJ1-2,TRBV7-9,NA
CASSSGQGPYGYTF,TGTGCCAGCAGTTCGGGACAGGGTCCCTATGGCTACACCTTC,NA,TRBJ1-2,TRBV12-3/TRBV12-4,TRBD1
CASSQLRDRWREETQYF,TGCGCCAGCAGCCAACTCCGGGACAGGTGGAGGGAAGAGACCCAGTACTTC,few,TRBJ2-5,TRBV4-3,TRBD1
CASSFGQPNQPQHF,TGTGCCAGTAGTTTCGGGCAGCCCAATCAGCCCCAGCATTTT,few,TRBJ1-5,TRBV19,NA
CSVGNRGDDGYTF,TGCAGCGTTGGGAACAGGGGGGACGATGGCTACACCTTC,NA,TRBJ1-2,TRBV29-1,TRBD1
CASGLDPGYQETQYF,TGTGCCAGCGGCTTAGATCCGGGGTACCAAGAGACCCAGTACTTC,NA,TRBJ2-5,TRBV7-2,NA
CSAALAGGNNEQFF,TGCAGTGCTGCACTAGCGGGAGGGAACAATGAGCAGTTCTTC,few,TRBJ2-1,TRBV20-1,TRBD2
CATSDGHTYEQYF,TGTGCCACCAGTGACGGACATACCTACGAGCAGTACTTC,few,TRBJ2-7,TRBV24-1,NA
CSANLLVTDTQYF,TGCAGTGCTAACCTGCTGGTCACAGATACGCAGTATTTT,NA,TRBJ2-3,TRBV20-1,NA
CASSLVWTSDTGELFF,TGTGCCAGCAGCCTTGTGTGGACTAGCGACACCGGGGAGCTGTTTTTT,NA,TRBJ2-2,TRBV4-2,TRBD2
CSARDYQRGETQYF,TGCAGTGCTAGGGACTATCAAAGAGGAGAGACCCAGTACTTC,few,TRBJ2-5,TRBV20-1,NA
CASSPSGGISSPYGYTF,TGTGCCAGCTCACCATCGGGGGGAATCTCCTCCCCCTATGGCTACACCTTC,few,TRBJ1-2,TRBV18,NA
CASSLAQGTSNYGYTF,TGTGCCAGCAGCTTAGCTCAGGGTACATCTAACTATGGCTACACCTTC,many,TRBJ1-2,TRBV7-2,NA
CASRQNSYEQYF,TGTGCCAGCCGTCAGAACTCCTACGAGCAGTACTTC,NA,TRBJ2-7,TRBV12-3/TRBV12-4,NA
CATSDPQGFNTDTQYF,TGTGCCACCAGTGATCCCCAGGGCTTCAACACAGATACGCAGTATTTT,NA,TRBJ2-3,TRBV24-1,NA
CASTPGDRSYEQYF,TGTGCCAGCACGCCGGGGGATCGCTCCTACGAGCAGTACTTC,NA,TRBJ2-7,TRBV28,NA
CASRRTAGSYNEQFF,TGTGCCAGCAGAAGGACAGCGGGATCCTACAATGAGCAGTTCTTC,few,TRBJ2-1,TRBV6-2/TRBV6-3,NA
CATSDRRQGGETQYF,TGTGCCACCAGTGATCGACGACAGGGAGGAGAGACCCAGTACTTC,few,TRBJ2-5,TRBV24-1,NA
CSARDGTSGGVTGELFF,TGCAGTGCTAGAGACGGGACTAGCGGGGGTGTCACCGGGGAGCTGTTTTTT,NA,TRBJ2-2,TRBV20-1,TRBD2
CASSPQSNYGYTF,TGTGCCAGCAGCCCCCAGTCAAACTATGGCTACACCTTC,NA,TRBJ1-2,TRBV14,NA
CSARQQETQYF,TGCAGTGCCAGACAGCAAGAGACCCAGTACTTC,NA,TRBJ2-5,TRBV20-1,NA